The T cell receptor beta chain described here comes from a study of blood T cell repertoires in COVID-19. On the study more broadly: Sources were T cells, B-cell-depleted T cells, or PBMCs; the material itself was cDNA or gDNA.

CDR3 length: 13 amino acids. Germline loops: CDR1 SEHNR, CDR2 FQNEAQ (reference sequence). Trimming removed 1 base from V and 8 bases from J; junction bases left unmatched: 2. Participants came from fewer than 25 US areas, aged about 18 to 95 years. The table came from immunoSEQ multiplex PCR; TCRdb's copy has only in-frame clones and leaves some out. In the table there are roughly 400,000 clones, 70% to 90% of which are singletons. Sequenced input: PBMCs or T cells enriched from blood (not recorded which). This chain connects TRBV7-9 to TRBJ1-1, with 9 bases aligning to TRBD1. The source is a young woman who had been exposed to COVID-19. The CDR3 coding sequence is TGTGCCAGCAGCTTAGGGGACAGGGAGGAAGCTTTCTTT. Its protein is CASSLGDREEAFF.